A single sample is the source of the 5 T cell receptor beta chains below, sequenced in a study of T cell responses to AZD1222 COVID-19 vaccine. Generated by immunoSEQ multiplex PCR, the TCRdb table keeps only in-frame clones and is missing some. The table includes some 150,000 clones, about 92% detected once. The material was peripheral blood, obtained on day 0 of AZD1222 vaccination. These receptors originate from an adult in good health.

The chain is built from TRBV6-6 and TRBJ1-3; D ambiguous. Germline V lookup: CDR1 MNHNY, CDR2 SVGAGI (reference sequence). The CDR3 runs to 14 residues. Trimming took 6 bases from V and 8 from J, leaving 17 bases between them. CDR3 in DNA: TGTGCCAGCAGCCTCAAAGGACGGTTATACACCATATATTTT. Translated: CASSLKGRLYTIYF.

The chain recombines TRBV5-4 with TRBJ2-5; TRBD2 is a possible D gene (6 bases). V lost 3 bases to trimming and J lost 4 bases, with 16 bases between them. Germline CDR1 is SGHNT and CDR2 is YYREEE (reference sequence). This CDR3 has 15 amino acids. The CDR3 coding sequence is TGTGCCAGCAGCTCCCGACTAGAGGCGCGAGAGACCCAGTACTTC. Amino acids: CASSSRLEARETQYF.

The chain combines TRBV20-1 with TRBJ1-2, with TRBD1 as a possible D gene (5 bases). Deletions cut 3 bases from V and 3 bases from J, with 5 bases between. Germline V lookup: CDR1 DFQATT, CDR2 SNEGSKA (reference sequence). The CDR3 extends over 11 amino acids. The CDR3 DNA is TGCAGTGCTAGGGGGCACTATGGCTACACCTTC. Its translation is CSARGHYGYTF.

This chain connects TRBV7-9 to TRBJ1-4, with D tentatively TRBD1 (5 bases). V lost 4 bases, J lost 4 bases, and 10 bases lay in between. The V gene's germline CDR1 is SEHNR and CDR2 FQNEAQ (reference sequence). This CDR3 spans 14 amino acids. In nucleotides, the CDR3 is TGTGCCAGCAGCTCAGGGAATGGTAATGAAAAACTGTTTTTT. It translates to CASSSGNGNEKLFF.

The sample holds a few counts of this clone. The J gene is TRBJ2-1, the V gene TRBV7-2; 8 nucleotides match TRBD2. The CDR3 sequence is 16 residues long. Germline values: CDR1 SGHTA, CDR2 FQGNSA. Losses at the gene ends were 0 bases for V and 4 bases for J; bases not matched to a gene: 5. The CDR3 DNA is TGTGCCAGCAGCTTAGCACCGGGACTAGTTTACAATGAGCAGTTCTTC. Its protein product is CASSLAPGLVYNEQFF.